A selection of T cell receptor beta chains follows, all from one sample in a study of T cell responses to AZD1222 COVID-19 vaccine. The assay was immunoSEQ multiplex PCR, and TCRdb's table has in-frame clones only and misses some. The data show some 130,000 clones, 80% to 95% seen once. The source material was peripheral blood, sampled on day 0 of AZD1222 vaccination. The receptors were sampled from an adult in good health. Each CDR3 is given with its conserved first and last residue. D genes are given only for firm matches. Clone sizes are given selectively: once, few, many, or a class where the clone is expanded.

>.|TRBJ2-2|TRBV20-1|.
TGCAGTGCTAGTTTCGGGGTTAACACCGGGGAGCTGTTTTTT
CSASFGVNTGELFF
>once|TRBJ2-3|TRBV2|.
TGTGCCAGCAGTGCAAGGGCTAGCCTCCCAGATACGCAGTATTTT
CASSARASLPDTQYF
>.|TRBJ2-7|TRBV3-1/TRBV3-2|TRBD1
TGTGCCAGCAGCCTCACCGGGGACAGGGGGCGATACGAGCAGTACTTC
CASSLTGDRGRYEQYF
>.|TRBJ1-2|TRBV9|TRBD1
TGTGCCAGCAGCGGATCACAGGGGGCAACCCCCTACACCTTC
CASSGSQGATPYTF
>once|TRBJ1-1|TRBV6-2/TRBV6-3|.
TGTGCCAGCAGTTACACCAACACTGAAGCTTTCTTT
CASSYTNTEAFF
>.|TRBJ1-4|TRBV6-6|.
TGTGCCAGCAGTTACAGGAGGACGGAAAAACTGTTTTTT
CASSYRRTEKLFF
>few|TRBJ1-1|TRBV19|.
TGTGCCAGTATCACGTGGTCAGGGCCGAACACTGAAGCTTTCTTT
CASITWSGPNTEAFF
>.|TRBJ1-5|TRBV28|.
TGTGCCAGCACCAACCCGGGGTTTCGCAATCAGCCCCAGCATTTT
CASTNPGFRNQPQHF
>.|TRBJ2-7|TRBV9|.
TGTGCCAGCAGCGTAGGAGAGAGCGTATCCTACGAGCAGTACTTC
CASSVGESVSYEQYF
>.|TRBJ1-5|TRBV19|TRBD1
TGTGCCAGTACTCAGAGGGGGCTCGGGAATCAGCCCCAGCATTTT
CASTQRGLGNQPQHF
>.|TRBJ1-1|TRBV29-1|.
TGCAGCGTTGAGTGGCGAGAAGAGACTGAAGCTTTCTTT
CSVEWREETEAFF
>once|TRBJ1-2|TRBV7-6|.
TGTGCCAGCAGCCCCTTAGCAGGCGGTGGCTACACCTTC
CASSPLAGGGYTF
>.|TRBJ2-7|TRBV27|TRBD2
TGTGCCAGCAGTTTAGGGGGGGGACCCTACGAGCAGTACTTC
CASSLGGGPYEQYF
>.|TRBJ2-1|TRBV19|.
TGTGCCAGTAGTATGGGGGGTATAGCGGATCGCCCCTACAATGAGCAGTTCTTC
CASSMGGIADRPYNEQFF
>.|TRBJ2-7|TRBV7-2|.
TGTGCCAGCAGCCTCTCCTCGGGCAGCTCCTACGAGCAGTACTTC
CASSLSSGSSYEQYF
>.|TRBJ2-1|TRBV9|.
TGTGCCAGCAGCGTATGGGAAGGCAATGAGCAGTTCTTC
CASSVWEGNEQFF
>.|TRBJ1-2|TRBV25-1|TRBD1
TGTGCCAGCAGTCTACCAGGGGGTGGCTACACCTTC
CASSLPGGGYTF
>.|TRBJ2-7|TRBV5-8|TRBD2
TGTGCCAGCAGCTTGGAGGGACTAGTTTTCTACGAGCAGTACTTC
CASSLEGLVFYEQYF
>once|TRBJ2-1|TRBV10-3|.
TGTGCCATCAGCGGCGGTGCGGGAAACAATGAGCAGTTCTTC
CAISGGAGNNEQFF
>.|TRBJ1-1|TRBV5-1|TRBD1
TGCGCCAGCAGCCAGTTAGGACAGGCGTCTGAAGCTTTCTTT
CASSQLGQASEAFF
>.|TRBJ1-1|TRBV19|TRBD1
TGTGCCACCCGGACAGGGCGGGGGGGGAACACTGAAGCTTTCTTT
CATRTGRGGNTEAFF
>.|TRBJ2-1|TRBV7-7|TRBD2
TGTGCCAGCAGCAGAGGACTAGCGGGAGCAGGTGAGCAGTTCTTC
CASSRGLAGAGEQFF
>.|TRBJ2-1|TRBV18|.
TGTGCCAGCTCACCCTCGGGGCGGGGGCAAGGTGAGCAGTTCTTC
CASSPSGRGQGEQFF
>.|TRBJ2-1|TRBV5-1|TRBD2
TGCGCCAGCAGCTTGTTTCCGGCGGGAGGTGGGGGGGATGAGCAGTTCTTC
CASSLFPAGGGGDEQFF
>.|TRBJ2-7|TRBV13|.
TGTGCCAGCAGCTTTCGGGGGTACTCCTACGAGCAGTACTTC
CASSFRGYSYEQYF
>.|TRBJ1-6|TRBV27|TRBD1
TGTGCCAGCAGTTATTGGACAGGGAATTCACCCCTCCACTTT
CASSYWTGNSPLHF
>.|TRBJ1-5|TRBV15|.
TGTGCCACCAGCAGAGATCTGGCAGGGAGGGGTCAGCCCCAGCATTTT
CATSRDLAGRGQPQHF
>.|TRBJ1-5|TRBV20-1|.
TGCAGTGCTAGTGACGGCAATCAGCCCCAGCATTTT
CSASDGNQPQHF
>.|TRBJ2-7|TRBV19|.
TGTGCCAGTAGTATCGCGGGGTCGGGGGCCTACGAGCAGTACTTC
CASSIAGSGAYEQYF
>.|TRBJ1-1|TRBV5-5|.
TGTGCCAGCAGCTTGGATCTGGCGAGATTGAACACTGAAGCTTTCTTT
CASSLDLARLNTEAFF
>.|TRBJ1-6|TRBV27|TRBD1
TGTGCCAGCAGTTTGTCTGGGACAGGGGGCCGTAGTAATTCACCCCTCCACTTT
CASSLSGTGGRSNSPLHF
>.|TRBJ1-6|TRBV7-9|.
TGTGCCAGCAGCACCACAGGGTTCGATTCACCCCTCCACTTT
CASSTTGFDSPLHF
>.|TRBJ1-1|TRBV11-3|.
TGTGCCAGCAGCTTAAACCCCGGGGTGAACACTGAAGCTTTCTTT
CASSLNPGVNTEAFF
>.|TRBJ2-5|TRBV5-5|TRBD2
TGTGCCAGCAGCGCGGGCCCGACTAGCGGGAGGGCCGGAGAGACCCAGTACTTC
CASSAGPTSGRAGETQYF
>.|TRBJ1-5|TRBV6-6|TRBD1
TGTGCCAGCAGTCGGGACAGGGACGATCAGCCCCAGCATTTT
CASSRDRDDQPQHF
>.|TRBJ1-1|TRBV9|.
TGTGCCAGCAGCCTCGCGCGGGACGCCCGTGAGGCTTTCTTT
CASSLARDAREAFF
>.|TRBJ1-6|TRBV5-5|.
TGTGCCAGCAGCGATACAGGGAATTCACCCCTCCACTTT
CASSDTGNSPLHF
>.|TRBJ1-3|TRBV15|TRBD1
TGTGCCACCAGCAGAGGACAGGGGGCCGCTATATATTTT
CATSRGQGAAIYF
>.|TRBJ2-3|TRBV6-6|TRBD2
TGTGCCAGCAGTTATCCGGGACTACGCACAGATACGCAGTATTTT
CASSYPGLRTDTQYF
>.|TRBJ1-5|TRBV30|.
TGTGCCTGGAGTGTAGGCCTTAGCAATCAGCCCCAGCATTTT
CAWSVGLSNQPQHF
>.|TRBJ2-1|TRBV7-7|.
TGTGCCAGCAGCTTAGGTGGGTCCCACAATGAGCAGTTCTTC
CASSLGGSHNEQFF
>.|TRBJ2-1|TRBV28|TRBD1
TGTGCCAGCAGTTTGGACAGGGATGAGCAGTTCTTC
CASSLDRDEQFF
>.|TRBJ2-1|TRBV3-1/TRBV3-2|TRBD2
TGTGCCAGCAGCTATATAGCGGGACGCTCCTACAATGAGCAGTTCTTC
CASSYIAGRSYNEQFF
>.|TRBJ2-7|TRBV9|.
TGTGCCAGCAGCGTCGACGTAGGGGAGCAGTACTTC
CASSVDVGEQYF
>once|TRBJ2-7|TRBV3-1/TRBV3-2|.
TGTGCCAGCAGCCAAGTCCACGAGCAGTACTTC
CASSQVHEQYF
>.|TRBJ2-4|TRBV28|.
TGTGCCAGCAGTCGGACCTTGGGGGCCAAAAACATTCAGTACTTC
CASSRTLGAKNIQYF
>.|TRBJ2-2|TRBV29-1|.
TGCAGCGTTGACGTGGGAAACACCGGGGAGCTGTTTTTT
CSVDVGNTGELFF
>.|TRBJ1-2|TRBV5-1|TRBD1
TGCGCCAGCAGCTTGGCCCAGGGACAGGGGTACACCTTC
CASSLAQGQGYTF
>.|TRBJ2-7|TRBV7-9|TRBD2
TGTGCCAGCAGTTTTAGCGGGAGGGCCATTAAAGAGCAGTACTTC
CASSFSGRAIKEQYF
>.|TRBJ1-1|TRBV18|.
TGTGCCAGCTCAGTCCCCTCCGACACTGAAGCTTTCTTT
CASSVPSDTEAFF
>.|TRBJ2-7|TRBV5-1|.
TGCGCCAGCTGCTACACCACCGGGACTGCAGCCTACGAGCAGTACTTC
CASCYTTGTAAYEQYF
>.|TRBJ1-2|TRBV6-6|.
TGTGCCAGCAGCCCACTAGGTGGTGGCTACACCTTC
CASSPLGGGYTF
>once|TRBJ2-5|TRBV9|TRBD1
TGTGCCAGCAGCGCACTCACAGGGGGCCCGGGGCAAGAGACCCAGTACTTC
CASSALTGGPGQETQYF
>.|TRBJ1-1|TRBV10-2|.
TGCGCCAGCAGAGAGGGAAACACTGAAGCTTTCTTT
CASREGNTEAFF
>.|TRBJ1-4|TRBV5-1|TRBD1
TGCGCCAGCAGCATGGGACAGGGAGAGAGTTGGGAAAAACTGTTTTTT
CASSMGQGESWEKLFF
>.|TRBJ1-5|TRBV19|TRBD1
TGTGCCAGTAGTACACCCACAGGGGGCGAGGGCAATCAGCCCCAGCATTTT
CASSTPTGGEGNQPQHF
>.|TRBJ2-7|TRBV28|.
TGTGCCTCGGATCAGGGTTACTACGAGCAGTACTTC
CASDQGYYEQYF